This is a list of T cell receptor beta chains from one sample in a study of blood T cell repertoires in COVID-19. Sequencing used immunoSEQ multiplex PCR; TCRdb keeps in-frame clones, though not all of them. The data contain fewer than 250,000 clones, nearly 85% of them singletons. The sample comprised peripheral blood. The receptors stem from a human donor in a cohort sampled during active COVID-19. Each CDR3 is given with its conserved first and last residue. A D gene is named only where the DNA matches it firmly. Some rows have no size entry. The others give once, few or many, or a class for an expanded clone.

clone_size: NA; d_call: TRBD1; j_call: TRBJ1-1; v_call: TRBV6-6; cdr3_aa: CASSLTGSRAEAFF; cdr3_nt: TGTGCCAGCAGTTTGACAGGGTCAAGGGCTGAAGCTTTCTTT
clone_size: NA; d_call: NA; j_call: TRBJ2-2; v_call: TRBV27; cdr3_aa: CASRRTLNTGELFF; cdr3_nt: TGTGCCAGCAGGCGGACACTTAACACCGGGGAGCTGTTTTTT
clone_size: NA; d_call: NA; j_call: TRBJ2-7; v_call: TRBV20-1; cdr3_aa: CSASLSYEQYF; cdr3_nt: TGCAGTGCTAGTTTATCCTACGAGCAGTACTTC
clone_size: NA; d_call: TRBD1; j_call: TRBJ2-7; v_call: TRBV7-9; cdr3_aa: CASSLGTGGQTYEQYF; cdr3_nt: TGTGCCAGCAGCTTAGGGACAGGGGGGCAGACCTACGAGCAGTACTTC
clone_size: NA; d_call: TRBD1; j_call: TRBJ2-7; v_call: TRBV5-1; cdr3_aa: CASSSTGGERSEQYF; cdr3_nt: TGCGCCAGCAGCTCCACAGGGGGCGAGCGTTCCGAGCAGTACTTC
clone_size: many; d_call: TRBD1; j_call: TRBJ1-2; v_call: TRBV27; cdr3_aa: CASSPTGGRGYGYTF; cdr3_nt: TGTGCCAGCAGTCCGACAGGGGGCCGAGGCTATGGCTACACCTTC
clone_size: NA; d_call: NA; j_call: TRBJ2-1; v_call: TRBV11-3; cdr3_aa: CASSIRGSVSFNEQFF; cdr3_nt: TGTGCCAGCAGCATTCGGGGTAGCGTTAGTTTTAATGAGCAGTTCTTC
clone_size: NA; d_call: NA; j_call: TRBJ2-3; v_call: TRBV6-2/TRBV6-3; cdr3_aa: CASSRSGNTDTQYF; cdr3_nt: TGTGCCAGCAGTCGGAGCGGTAACACAGATACGCAGTATTTT
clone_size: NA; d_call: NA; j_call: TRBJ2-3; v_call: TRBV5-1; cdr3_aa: CASSRGGSPTDTQYF; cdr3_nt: TGCGCCAGCAGCAGGGGGGGGTCCCCAACAGATACGCAGTATTTT
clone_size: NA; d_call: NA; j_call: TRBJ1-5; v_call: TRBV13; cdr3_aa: CASSLGGFQPQHF; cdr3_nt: TGTGCCAGCAGCTTAGGGGGCTTTCAGCCCCAGCATTTT
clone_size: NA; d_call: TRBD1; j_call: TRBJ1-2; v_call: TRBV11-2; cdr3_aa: CASSGGTGYGYTF; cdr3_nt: TGTGCCAGCAGCGGGGGGACAGGCTATGGCTACACCTTC
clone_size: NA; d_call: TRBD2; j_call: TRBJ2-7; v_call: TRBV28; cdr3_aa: CASTQLRSSGRDEQYF; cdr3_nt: TGTGCCAGCACCCAACTCCGGTCTAGCGGGAGGGACGAGCAGTACTTC
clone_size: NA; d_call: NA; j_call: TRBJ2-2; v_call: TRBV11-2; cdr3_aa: CASSLEGAHTGELFF; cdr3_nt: TGTGCCAGCAGCTTAGAAGGGGCGCATACCGGGGAGCTGTTTTTT
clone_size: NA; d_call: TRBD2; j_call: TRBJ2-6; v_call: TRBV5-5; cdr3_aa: CASSLGTSNVLTF; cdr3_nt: TGTGCCAGCAGCTTGGGGACTAGCAACGTCCTGACTTTC
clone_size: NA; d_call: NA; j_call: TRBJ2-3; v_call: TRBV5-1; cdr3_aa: CASSLNGLSNTDTQYF; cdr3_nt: TGCGCCAGCAGCCTTAACGGACTATCTAACACAGATACGCAGTATTTT
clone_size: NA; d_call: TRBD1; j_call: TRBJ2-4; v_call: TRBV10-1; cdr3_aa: CASSESGTAKGNIQYF; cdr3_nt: TGCGCCAGCAGTGAGTCCGGGACAGCCAAGGGGAACATTCAGTACTTC
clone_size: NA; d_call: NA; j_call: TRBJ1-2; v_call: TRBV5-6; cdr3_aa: CASSFNVQDGYTF; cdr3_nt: TGTGCCAGCAGCTTTAACGTACAGGATGGCTACACCTTC
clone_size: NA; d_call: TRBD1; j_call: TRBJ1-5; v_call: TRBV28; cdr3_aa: CASKTTGGDQPQHF; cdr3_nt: TGTGCCAGCAAGACTACAGGGGGGGATCAGCCCCAGCATTTT
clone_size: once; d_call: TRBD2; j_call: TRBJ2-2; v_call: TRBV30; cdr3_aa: CAWSVRGGWDTGELFF; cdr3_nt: TGTGCCTGGAGTGTACGGGGGGGCTGGGACACCGGGGAGCTGTTTTTT
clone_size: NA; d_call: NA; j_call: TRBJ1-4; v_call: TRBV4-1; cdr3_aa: CASSRQASSRDEKLFF; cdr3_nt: TGCGCCAGCAGTCGACAGGCCAGCTCTCGTGATGAAAAACTGTTTTTT
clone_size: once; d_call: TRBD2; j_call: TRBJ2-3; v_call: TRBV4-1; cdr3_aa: CASSQDIGLAGTTDTQYF; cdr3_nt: TGCGCCAGCAGCCAAGATATCGGACTAGCGGGGACGACAGATACGCAGTATTTT
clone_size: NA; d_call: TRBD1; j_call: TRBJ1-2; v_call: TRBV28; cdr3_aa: CASSQTGSSPKFYGYTF; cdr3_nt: TGTGCCAGCAGTCAGACAGGGTCCTCCCCCAAGTTCTATGGCTACACCTTC
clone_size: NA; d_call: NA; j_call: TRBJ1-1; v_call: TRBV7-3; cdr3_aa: CASSLDRNTEAFF; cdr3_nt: TGTGCCAGCAGCTTGGACAGGAACACTGAAGCTTTCTTT
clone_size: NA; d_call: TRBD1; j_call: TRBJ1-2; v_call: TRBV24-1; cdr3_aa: CATSEGTGAVGYTF; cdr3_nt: TGTGCCACCAGTGAGGGGACAGGGGCCGTAGGCTACACCTTC
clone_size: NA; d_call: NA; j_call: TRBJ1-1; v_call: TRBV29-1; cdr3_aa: CSVEKRLLSQAFF; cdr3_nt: TGCAGCGTTGAAAAGAGACTCCTCTCACAAGCTTTCTTT
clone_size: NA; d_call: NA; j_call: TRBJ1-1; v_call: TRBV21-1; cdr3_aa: CASRPQGTNTEAFF; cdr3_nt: TGTGCCAGCAGACCACAGGGTACGAACACTGAAGCTTTCTTT
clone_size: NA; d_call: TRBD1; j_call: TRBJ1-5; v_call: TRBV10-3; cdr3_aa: CAISESPGTGVGSNQPQHF; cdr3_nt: TGTGCCATCAGTGAGTCGCCCGGGACAGGGGTCGGTAGCAATCAGCCCCAGCATTTT
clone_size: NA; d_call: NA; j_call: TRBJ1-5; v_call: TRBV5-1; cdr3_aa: CASSLAGMEPQHF; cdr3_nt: TGCGCCAGCAGCTTGGCGGGGATGGAGCCCCAGCATTTT
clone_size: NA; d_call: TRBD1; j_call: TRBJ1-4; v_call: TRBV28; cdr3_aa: CASSRAGTGLRTNEKLFF; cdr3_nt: TGTGCCAGCAGTCGAGCCGGGACAGGGTTGCGTACTAATGAAAAACTGTTTTTT
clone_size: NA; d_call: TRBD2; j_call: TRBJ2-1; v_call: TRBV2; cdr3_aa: CASNREGGYNEQFF; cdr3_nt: TGTGCCAGCAATAGGGAGGGAGGGTACAATGAGCAGTTCTTC
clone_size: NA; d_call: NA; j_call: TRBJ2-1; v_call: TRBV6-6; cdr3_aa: CASRNPDSSYNEQFF; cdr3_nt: TGTGCCAGCAGGAACCCGGACAGCTCCTACAATGAGCAGTTCTTC
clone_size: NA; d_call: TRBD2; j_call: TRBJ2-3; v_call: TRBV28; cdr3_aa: CASSPQGASGRAIDTQYF; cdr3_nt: TGTGCCAGCAGTCCGCAAGGGGCTAGCGGGAGGGCCATTGATACGCAGTATTTT
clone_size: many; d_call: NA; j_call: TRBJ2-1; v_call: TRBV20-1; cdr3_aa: CSAATGVEQFF; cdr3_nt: TGCAGTGCTGCGACCGGAGTCGAGCAGTTCTTC
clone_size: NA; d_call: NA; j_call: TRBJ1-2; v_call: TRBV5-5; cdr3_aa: CASSLSPLPYGYTF; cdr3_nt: TGTGCCAGCAGCTTGTCCCCCCTTCCTTATGGCTACACCTTC
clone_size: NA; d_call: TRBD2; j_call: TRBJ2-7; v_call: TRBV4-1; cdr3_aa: CASSQGLAGTYEQYF; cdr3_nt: TGCGCCAGCAGCCAAGGCCTAGCGGGGACCTACGAGCAGTACTTC
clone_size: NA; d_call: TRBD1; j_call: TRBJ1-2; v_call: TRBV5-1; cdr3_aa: CASSPGTGANYGYTF; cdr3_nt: TGCGCCAGCAGCCCCGGGACAGGGGCCAACTATGGCTACACCTTC
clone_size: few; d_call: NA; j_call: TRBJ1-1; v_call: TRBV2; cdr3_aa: CASSEFGGAFF; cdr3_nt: TGTGCCAGCAGTGAATTCGGGGGAGCTTTCTTT
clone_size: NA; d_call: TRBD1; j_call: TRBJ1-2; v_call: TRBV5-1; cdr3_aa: CASSLRQGALNYGYTF; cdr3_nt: TGCGCCAGCAGCTTAAGACAGGGGGCGCTGAACTATGGCTACACCTTC
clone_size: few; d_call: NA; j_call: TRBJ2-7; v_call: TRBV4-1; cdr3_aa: CASSQGWGQSSYEQYF; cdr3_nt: TGCGCCAGCAGCCAAGGGTGGGGCCAGAGCTCCTACGAGCAGTACTTC
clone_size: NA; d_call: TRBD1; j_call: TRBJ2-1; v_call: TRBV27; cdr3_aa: CASSRTPPGQSSYNEQFF; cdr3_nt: TGTGCCAGCAGTCGAACACCGCCGGGACAGAGTTCCTACAATGAGCAGTTCTTC
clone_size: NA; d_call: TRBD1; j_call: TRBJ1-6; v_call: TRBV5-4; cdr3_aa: CASSNPGQGRSPLHF; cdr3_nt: TGTGCCAGCAGCAACCCGGGACAGGGGCGATCACCCCTCCACTTT
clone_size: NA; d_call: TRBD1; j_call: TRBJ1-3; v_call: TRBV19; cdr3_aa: CASFDRGFGNTIYF; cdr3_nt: TGTGCCAGTTTCGACAGGGGATTTGGAAACACCATATATTTT
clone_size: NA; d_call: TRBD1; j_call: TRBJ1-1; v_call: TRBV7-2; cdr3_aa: CASSLGWAGGLLNTEAFF; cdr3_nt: TGTGCCAGCAGCTTAGGATGGGCAGGGGGCCTATTAAACACTGAAGCTTTCTTT
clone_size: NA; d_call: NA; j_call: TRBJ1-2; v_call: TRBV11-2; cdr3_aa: CASSLRQDGFYTF; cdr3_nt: TGTGCCAGCAGCTTACGACAGGACGGTTTCTACACCTTC
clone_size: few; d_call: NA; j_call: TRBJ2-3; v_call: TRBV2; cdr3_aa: CASNAALTDTQYF; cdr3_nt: TGTGCCAGCAACGCGGCCCTCACAGATACGCAGTATTTT
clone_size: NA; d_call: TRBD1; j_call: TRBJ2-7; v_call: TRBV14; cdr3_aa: CASSLWGTGAYEQYF; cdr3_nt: TGTGCCAGCAGTCTATGGGGGACAGGGGCGTACGAGCAGTACTTC
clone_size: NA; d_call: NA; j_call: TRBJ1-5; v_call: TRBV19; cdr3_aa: CASSMRGYQPQHF; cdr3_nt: TGTGCCAGTAGTATGAGGGGGTATCAGCCCCAGCATTTT
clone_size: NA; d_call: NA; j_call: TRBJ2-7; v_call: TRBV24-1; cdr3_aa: CATSEPSAAGSEQYF; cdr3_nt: TGTGCCACCAGTGAGCCCTCCGCCGCGGGGAGTGAGCAGTACTTC
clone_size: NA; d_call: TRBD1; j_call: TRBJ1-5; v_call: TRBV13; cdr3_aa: CASSRTGNQPQHF; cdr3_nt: TGTGCCAGCAGTCGGACAGGGAATCAGCCCCAGCATTTT
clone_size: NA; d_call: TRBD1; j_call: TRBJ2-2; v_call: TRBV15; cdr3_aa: CATSRRSGQGNTGELFF; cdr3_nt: TGTGCCACCAGCAGACGAAGCGGACAGGGAAACACCGGGGAGCTGTTTTTT
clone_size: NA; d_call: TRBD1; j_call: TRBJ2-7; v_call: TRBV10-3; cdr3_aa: CAISDPGQGTYEQYF; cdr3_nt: TGTGCCATCAGTGACCCGGGACAGGGTACCTACGAGCAGTACTTC
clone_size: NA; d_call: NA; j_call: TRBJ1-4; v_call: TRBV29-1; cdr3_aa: CSATGDSGEKLFF; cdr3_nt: TGCAGCGCCACCGGGGATTCGGGTGAAAAACTGTTTTTT
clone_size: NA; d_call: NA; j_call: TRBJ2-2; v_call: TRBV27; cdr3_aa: CASSFLGGSNTGELFF; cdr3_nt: TGTGCCAGCAGTTTCTTAGGCGGGTCGAACACCGGGGAGCTGTTTTTT